This TCR beta chain was retrieved from a study of blood T cell repertoires in COVID-19. The overall study: Material from acute and convalescent COVID-19 was sourced from the United States, Italy and Spain. Nucleic acid was either cDNA or gDNA, and it came from T cells, B-cell-depleted T cells, or PBMCs.

This CDR3 spans 16 amino acids. Trimming took off 4 bases at V and 5 bases at J, with 21 bases between the two ends. The V gene's germline CDR1 is SGHRS and CDR2 YFSETQ. Enrollees, about 18 to 90 years old, lived in approximately 25 US areas. TCRdb's copy holds only in-frame clones and misses some; the assay was immunoSEQ multiplex PCR. The sample lists around 200,000 clones; around 81% were seen once. The V and J genes are TRBV5-1 and TRBJ2-5; D perhaps matches TRBD2 (6 bases). The clonotype originates from a woman aged 40 to 50 with acute COVID-19. What was sequenced was PBMCs or T cells enriched from blood (not recorded which). The CDR3 bases are TGCGCCAGCAGCCTCGTCCTGGCCGAGGCGGGGGAGACCCAGTACTTC. The encoded protein is CASSLVLAEAGETQYF.